The clone carrying this T cell receptor (beta chain) was seen only a few times. No antigen is known for it. Oncomine TCR Beta short-read sequencing was applied to DNA from cultured CD4+ T cells. TCRdb ran MiXCR on the PCR reads and lists one entry per CDR3 protein. Of roughly 12,000 distinct CDR3 sequences in the sample, approximately 63% were seen once. The treatment here: roughly 10-day PBMC culture with coronavirus spike peptide pools or control peptides (ViraFEST assay). This record belongs to a study of vaccination and CD4 T cells after COVID-19. V gave up 8 bases and J gave up 3 bases; unmatched junction bases: 7. Germline CDR1 reads MNHNS; CDR2 reads SASEGT. The length of the CDR3 is 14 residues.

The sequence came from a human donor who had recovered from COVID-19. This chain links TRBV6-1 with TRBJ1-5; 7 nucleotides match TRBD1. Sequencing was done on a sample of CD4+ T cells from blood, cultured in vitro. The CDR3 region has the DNA TGTGCCAGCTCCTGGACAGGACCCAATCAGCCCCAGCATTTT. Translated: CASSWTGPNQPQHF.